One TCR beta chain is described in this entry. Other DNA sequences in the same sample also yield this CDR3. Profiling relied on immunoSEQ multiplex PCR, and the TCRdb table lists in-frame clones only, not all of them. The table has roughly 2.5 million clones, around 94% seen once. The data were taken from a study of shared clonotypes between healthy human individuals. The CDR3 has 13 residues. Germline V gene sequence: CDR1 KGHSH, CDR2 LQKENI. The V end lost 6 bases, the J end lost 1 base, and 10 bases lay between the germline ends. The TCR sequence derives from a man between 18 and 35 years old in good health. Sequencing was done on a sample of naive CD4+ T cells sorted from blood. Subset in this sample: CD45RA+ positively selected. This sequence joins TRBV18 and TRBJ2-7; a weak D match, TRBD2 (6 bases). The CDR3 sequence: CASSLGTSYEQYF. The CDR3 DNA reads as TGTGCCAGCTCCCTAGGGACTTCCTACGAGCAGTACTTC.